Detailed here is one T cell receptor (beta chain). Germline and junction disagree at one end, which may indicate a read error. The data were obtained in a study of cytomegalovirus exposure and HLA in healthy donors. This CDR3 comprises 12 residues. In germline, CDR1 is MDHEN, CDR2 SYDVKM. Both 60 Vbeta primers and 13 Jbeta primers went into the PCR. This table comes from immunoSEQ multiplex PCR, and its TCRdb copy is limited to in-frame clones, with some not included. The top ten hold 1% to 1.5% of the sample, which has more than 110,000 clones, approximately 73% seen once. The TCR comes from a woman aged 40-49 years in good health and CMV-seronegative. The sequencing input was PBMCs. This sequence joins TRBV28 and TRBJ1-2; no clear D gene. CDR3 in DNA: TGTGCCAGCAGTCGCCCCAACCGGGTCCAGCTCTTC. Translation gives CASSRPNRVQLF.